Shown below are 14 T cell receptor beta chains from a single sample sequenced in a study of Graves' ophthalmopathy and Graves' hyperthyroidism. Amplified TCR beta CDR3 regions were obtained using RNA transcripts as template. Scientists carried out first-round RT-PCR using HTBI primers and then a second-round multiplex PCR. MiXCR, run by TCRdb on the multiplex PCR reads, gives a single entry per CDR3 protein. The sample carries more than 1,000,000 distinct CDR3 sequences, about 36% recorded once. The specimen sequenced was peripheral blood or thyroid tissue (not recorded which). The receptors shown here come from an adult man with Graves' hyperthyroidism.

This clonotype occurred a few times. The chain links TRBV28 to TRBJ2-7; D gene uncertain. Per germline, CDR1 MDHEN and CDR2 SYDVKM. The CDR3 runs 14 residues. V gave up 3 bases and J gave up 2 bases, with 11 bases separating them. The CDR3 is CASSFSVRTYEQYF. The CDR3 nucleotides read TGTGCCAGCAGTTTCTCCGTCCGGACCTACGAGCAGTACTTC.

Only a few counts were recorded for this clonotype. The chain is built from TRBV12-3 or TRBV12-4 and TRBJ1-5; TRBD1 is a possible D gene (6 bases). The ends were cut back, 5 bases at V and 0 bases at J, with 14 bases in the middle. This CDR3 comprises 16 residues. CDR3 in DNA: TGTGCCAGCAGTACGGGCTCAGGGGTTAGCAATCAGCCCCAGCATTTT. Amino acid sequence: CASSTGSGVSNQPQHF.

The CDR3, as DNA: TGTGCCAGCAGCTCCTCGGGTAACAATTCACCCCTCCACTTT. Translated, it gives CASSSSGNNSPLHF. The chain couples TRBV7-2 to TRBJ1-6; unclear D gene. CDR1 and CDR2 (germline): SGHTA, FQGNSA. The CDR3 sequence is 14 residues long. The germline V and J ends were trimmed by 4 bases and 7 bases, with 11 bases remaining between them. Variable domain in full (rest from reference TRBV7-2 and TRBJ1-6): GAGVSQSPSNKVTEKGKDVELRCDPISGHTALYWYRQSLGQGLEFLIYFQGNSAPDKSGLPSDRFSAERTGGSVSTLTIQRTQQEDSAVYLCASSSSGNNSPLHFGNGTRLTVT.

The chain is built from TRBV4-3 and TRBJ1-1; a possible D gene is TRBD1 (6 bases). The CDR3 length is 14 residues. V was pared by 0 bases and J by 7 bases, with 12 bases between. The V gene's germline CDR1 is LGHNA and CDR2 YSLEER. The CDR3 DNA follows: TGCGCCAGCAGCCAAGATCGTGGGGGCAGTGAAGCTTTCTTT. It specifies CASSQDRGGSEAFF.

In the case of this clonotype: A much more abundant neighbour one base away suggests this may be a read error. This chain links TRBV19 with TRBJ2-2; TRBD2 might be the D (7 bases). Germline CDR1 reads LNHDA; CDR2 reads SQIVND (reference sequence). The CDR3 is made up of 15 amino acids. CDR3 coding DNA: TGTGTCAGTGCTTTGGGGGCGGGAGTAAGCGGGGAGCTGTTTTTT. It specifies CVSALGAGVSGELFF.

This clonotype has only a few counts. This chain links TRBV7-9 with TRBJ2-7; 10 nucleotides align to TRBD2. Germline V lookup: CDR1 SEHNR, CDR2 FQNEAQ (reference sequence). Trimming removed 6 bases from V and 4 bases from J; junction bases left unmatched: 3. This CDR3 region has 13 residues. As DNA, the CDR3 is TGTGCCAGCAGGAGCGGGAGGGCTTACGAGCAGTACTTC. This encodes CASRSGRAYEQYF.

The rearrangement joins TRBV7-9 to TRBJ2-7, with D perhaps TRBD2 (5 bases). The length of the CDR3 is 15 residues. CDR1 is SEHNR, CDR2 FQNEAQ, per germline (reference sequence). Between the trimmed V and J ends, which lost 0 bases and 1 base, there was a span of 10 bases. This CDR3 reads CASSLAHGESYEQYF. DNA for the CDR3: TGTGCCAGCAGCTTAGCTCACGGGGAGTCCTACGAGCAGTACTTC.

Comments on this clonotype: This could be a read error, since a much larger clone is one nucleotide away. The chain links TRBV7-2 to TRBJ2-7; 7 bases map to TRBD1. J was trimmed by 2 bases and V by 3 bases; bases with no gene match: 10. The CDR3 is made up of 16 amino acids. The V gene's germline CDR1 is SGHTA and CDR2 FQGNSA. DNA of the CDR3: TGTGCCAGCAGCTTCCACATAGACAGGGCAACCTACGAGCAGTACTTC. Translated: CASSFHIDRATYEQYF.

The rearrangement joins TRBV2 to TRBJ1-5; D call uncertain. The CDR3 spans 14 residues. The V and J ends lost 5 bases and 0 bases respectively, with 8 bases between them. Germline assignment: CDR1 SNHLY and CDR2 FYNNEI. CDR3 amino acids: CASSTITSNQPQHF. CDR3 in DNA: TGTGCCAGCAGTACGATTACTAGCAATCAGCCCCAGCATTTT.

The V and J genes are TRBV30 and TRBJ1-1; D gene uncertain. The CDR3 runs to 14 residues. Trimming cost V 2 bases and J 2 bases, with 12 bases left between them. Germline V gene sequence: CDR1 GTSNPN, CDR2 SVGIG (reference sequence). CDR3 amino acids: CAWSMIQFNTEAFF. The CDR3 DNA follows: TGTGCCTGGAGTATGATTCAATTTAACACTGAAGCTTTCTTT.

The chain joins TRBV20-1 to TRBJ2-2; D possibly uses TRBD1 or TRBD2 (5 bases each). The CDR3 has 14 amino acids. Between the trimmed V and J ends, which lost 3 bases and 3 bases, there was a span of 11 bases. Germline V gives CDR1 DFQATT, CDR2 SNEGSKA (reference sequence). CDR3 in DNA: TGCAGTGCTAGTGATCAGGGACACACCGGGGAGCTGTTTTTT. Translated: CSASDQGHTGELFF.

The table lists this clonotype with a few counts. CDR3 amino acids: CSAVPPPGLGSGANVLTF. The CDR3 region has the DNA TGCAGTGCTGTACCCCCCCCGGGACTCGGCTCTGGGGCCAACGTCCTGACTTTC. The rearrangement joins TRBV20-1 to TRBJ2-6; D possibly corresponds to TRBD2 (6 bases). Germline V gives CDR1 DFQATT, CDR2 SNEGSKA (reference sequence). The V end was cut by 5 bases, the J end by 0 bases, with 20 bases between. The CDR3 sequence is 18 residues long.

This clonotype was seen repeatedly, ten times or more. The chain is built from TRBV6-6 and TRBJ2-7, with TRBD1 identical over 7 bases. The germline V gene has CDR1 MNHNY and CDR2 SVGAGI (reference sequence). Trimming cost V 6 bases and J 2 bases; bases outside gene matches: 4. The CDR3 runs 13 residues. The CDR3 loop reads CASRGQPTYEQYF. The CDR3 region has the DNA TGTGCCAGCAGGGGACAGCCGACCTACGAGCAGTACTTC.

The table lists this clonotype with many counts. The V gene is TRBV20-1, the J gene TRBJ2-7; TRBD1 aligns across 10 bases. Per germline, CDR1 DFQATT and CDR2 SNEGSKA (reference sequence). V shed 3 bases, J shed 4 bases, and the junction held 6 bases outside the gene matches. The CDR3 runs 14 residues. This CDR3 reads CSASQTGGGYEQYF. The CDR3 DNA reads as TGCAGTGCTAGTCAGACAGGGGGCGGTTACGAGCAGTACTTC.